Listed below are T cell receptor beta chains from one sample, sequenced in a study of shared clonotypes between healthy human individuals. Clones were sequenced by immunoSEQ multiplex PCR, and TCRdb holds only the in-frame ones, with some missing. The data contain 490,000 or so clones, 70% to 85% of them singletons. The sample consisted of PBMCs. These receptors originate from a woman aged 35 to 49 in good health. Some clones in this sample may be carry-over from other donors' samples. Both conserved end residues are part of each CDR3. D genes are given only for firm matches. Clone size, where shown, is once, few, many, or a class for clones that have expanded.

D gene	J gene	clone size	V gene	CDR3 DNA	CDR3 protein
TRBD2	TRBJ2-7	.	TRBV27	TGTGCCAGCAGTCCCGGGACTAGCGGAGTCGAGCAGTACTTC	CASSPGTSGVEQYF
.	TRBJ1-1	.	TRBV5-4	TGTGCCAGCAGCCGGGACCTTGGGGACACTGAAGCTTTCTTT	CASSRDLGDTEAFF
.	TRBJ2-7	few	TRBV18	TGTGCCAGCTCACCAGCGCAGGACAGAACCTACGAGCAGTACTTC	CASSPAQDRTYEQYF
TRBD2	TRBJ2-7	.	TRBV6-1	TGTGCCAGCAGTGAAGTAGGGGCAGCGGGGGTTGCCGAGCAGTACTTC	CASSEVGAAGVAEQYF
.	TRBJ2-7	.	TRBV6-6	TGTGCCAGCAGCCACGGAAGCCCTCGCCTCTACGAGCAGTACTTC	CASSHGSPRLYEQYF
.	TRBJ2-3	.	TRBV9	TGTGCCAGCAGCGTAGCCTCGGAAGATACGCAGTATTTT	CASSVASEDTQYF
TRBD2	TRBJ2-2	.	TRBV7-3	TGTGCCAGCAGCTCTACCGGGACTAGGAACACCGGGGAGCTGTTTTTT	CASSSTGTRNTGELFF
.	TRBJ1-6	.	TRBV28	TGTGCCAGCAGTTTCCCCACGGGGGCATGGGGTTCACCCCTCCACTTT	CASSFPTGAWGSPLHF
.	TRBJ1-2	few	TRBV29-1	TGCAGCGCCCAACCAGGACAGAACTATGGCTACACCTTC	CSAQPGQNYGYTF
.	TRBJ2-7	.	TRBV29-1	TGCAGCGTTGGGGCAGGTATTCCCTACGAGCAGTACTTC	CSVGAGIPYEQYF
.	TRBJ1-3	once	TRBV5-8	TGTGCCAGCAGCAAGGTACCGCCCGGAAACACCATATATTTT	CASSKVPPGNTIYF
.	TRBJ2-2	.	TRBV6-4	TGTGCCAGCAGTCCCGCGGAGGCCGGGGAGCTGTTTTTT	CASSPAEAGELFF
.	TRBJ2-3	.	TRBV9	TGTGCCAGCAGCGTAGGGGGGACCCTCGGGGATACGCAGTATTTT	CASSVGGTLGDTQYF
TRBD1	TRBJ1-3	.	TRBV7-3	TGTGCCAGCAGCTTAAATAGGGGGCCTGGAAACACCATATATTTT	CASSLNRGPGNTIYF
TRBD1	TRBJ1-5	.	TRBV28	TGTGCCAGCAAGTCGCGACAGGGGGTTTTGGAGCCCCAGCATTTT	CASKSRQGVLEPQHF
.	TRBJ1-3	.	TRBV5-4	TGTGCCAGCAGCCTGACGCCTGGAAACACCATATATTTT	CASSLTPGNTIYF
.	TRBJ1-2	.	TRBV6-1	TGTGCCAGCAGTGAATTGCCAACTCCAGGGGATGGCTACACCTTC	CASSELPTPGDGYTF
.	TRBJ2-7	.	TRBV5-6	TGTGCCAGCAGCTTGGGGGGGATTTTCCCTTACGAGCAGTACTTC	CASSLGGIFPYEQYF
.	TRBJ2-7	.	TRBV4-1	TGCGCCAGCAGCCAATCCGGGGGCGGCGGAGGAATCTACGAGCAGTACTTC	CASSQSGGGGGIYEQYF
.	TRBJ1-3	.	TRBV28	TGTGCCAGCAGCACCTACAGGTCGGCAGGAAACACCATATATTTT	CASSTYRSAGNTIYF
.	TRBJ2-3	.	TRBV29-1	TGCAGCGTTGAAGATGCAGGGACAGATACGCAGTATTTT	CSVEDAGTDTQYF
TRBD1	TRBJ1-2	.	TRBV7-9	TGTGCCAGCAGCCCCGGACAGGTCCAATTGGAGGGCTACACCTTC	CASSPGQVQLEGYTF
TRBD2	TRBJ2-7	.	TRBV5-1	TGCGCCAGCGACTTCGGGGGAGGGGACGAGCAGTACTTC	CASDFGGGDEQYF
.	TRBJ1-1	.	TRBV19	TGTGCCAGTAGTGCTCAGGGGCCCAACACTGAAGCTTTCTTT	CASSAQGPNTEAFF
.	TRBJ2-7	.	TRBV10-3	TGTGCCATCAGCCTCACGAACACAGGGTCGATGAGCTCCTACGAGCAGTACTTC	CAISLTNTGSMSSYEQYF
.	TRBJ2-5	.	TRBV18	TGTGCCAGCTCACCCCGGGCGGGGTTAGAGACCCAGTACTTC	CASSPRAGLETQYF
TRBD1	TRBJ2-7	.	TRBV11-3	TGTGCCAGCAGCTTCCTTGGACAGGGTCGCCACCTCTACGAGCAGTACTTC	CASSFLGQGRHLYEQYF
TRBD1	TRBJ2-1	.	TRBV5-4	TGTGCCAGCAGCTTGGCGACAGGGGACTACAATGAGCAGTTCTTC	CASSLATGDYNEQFF